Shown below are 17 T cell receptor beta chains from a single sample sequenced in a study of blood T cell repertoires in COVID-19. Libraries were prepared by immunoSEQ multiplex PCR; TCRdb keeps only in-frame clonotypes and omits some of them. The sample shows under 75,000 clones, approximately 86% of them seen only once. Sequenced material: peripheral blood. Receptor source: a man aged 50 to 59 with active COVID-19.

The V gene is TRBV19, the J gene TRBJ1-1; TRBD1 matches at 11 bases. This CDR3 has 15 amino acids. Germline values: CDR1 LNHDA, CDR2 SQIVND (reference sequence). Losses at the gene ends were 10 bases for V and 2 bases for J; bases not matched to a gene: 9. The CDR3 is CATQRDRGYNTEAFF. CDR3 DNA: TGTGCCACCCAGAGGGACAGGGGGTATAACACTGAAGCTTTCTTT.

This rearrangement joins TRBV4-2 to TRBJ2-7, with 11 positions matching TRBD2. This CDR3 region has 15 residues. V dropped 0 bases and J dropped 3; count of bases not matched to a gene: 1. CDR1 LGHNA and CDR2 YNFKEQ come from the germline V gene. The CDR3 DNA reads TGTGCCAGCAGCCAAGATACTAGCGGGGGCTACGAGCAGTACTTC. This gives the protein CASSQDTSGGYEQYF.

The CDR3: CASSSGQAYGYTF. In DNA form, the CDR3 reads TGTGCCAGCTCATCCGGACAGGCCTATGGCTACACCTTC. The rearrangement joins TRBV18 to TRBJ1-2, with TRBD1 identical over 7 bases. Trimming cost V 5 bases and J 4 bases; bases outside gene matches: 4. This CDR3 is 13 amino acids long. CDR1 and CDR2 (germline): KGHSH, LQKENI.

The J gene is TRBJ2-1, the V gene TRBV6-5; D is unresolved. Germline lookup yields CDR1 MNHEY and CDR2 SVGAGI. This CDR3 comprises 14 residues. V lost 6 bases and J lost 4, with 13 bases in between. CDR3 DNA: TGTGCCAGCAGACCTAGAGACGGTTACAATGAGCAGTTCTTC. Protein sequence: CASRPRDGYNEQFF.

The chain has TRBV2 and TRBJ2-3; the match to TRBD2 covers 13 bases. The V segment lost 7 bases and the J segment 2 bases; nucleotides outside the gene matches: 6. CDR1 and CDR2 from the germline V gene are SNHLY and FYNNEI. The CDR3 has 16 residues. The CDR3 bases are TGTGCCAGCAAGAGGACTAGCGGGGGCCTCACAGATACGCAGTATTTT. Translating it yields CASKRTSGGLTDTQYF.

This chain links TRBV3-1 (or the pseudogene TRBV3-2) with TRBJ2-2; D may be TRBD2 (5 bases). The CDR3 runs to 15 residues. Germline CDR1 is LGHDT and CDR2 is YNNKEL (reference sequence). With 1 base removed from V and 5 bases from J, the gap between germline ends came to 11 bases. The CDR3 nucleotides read TGTGCCAGCAGCCAAGGAGCGGCCTCGACCGGGGAGCTGTTTTTT. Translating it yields CASSQGAASTGELFF.

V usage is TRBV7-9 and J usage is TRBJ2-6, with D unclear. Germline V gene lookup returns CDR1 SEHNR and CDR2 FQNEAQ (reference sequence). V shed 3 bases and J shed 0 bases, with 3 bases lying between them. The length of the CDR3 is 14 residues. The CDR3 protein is CASSFSSGANVLTF. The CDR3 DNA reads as TGTGCCAGCAGCTTTAGCTCTGGGGCCAACGTCCTGACTTTC.

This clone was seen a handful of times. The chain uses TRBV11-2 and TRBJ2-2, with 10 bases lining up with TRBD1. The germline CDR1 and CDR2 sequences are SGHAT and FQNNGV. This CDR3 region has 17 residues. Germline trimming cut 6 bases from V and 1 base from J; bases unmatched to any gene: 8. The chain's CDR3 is CASSPQGTGENTGELFF. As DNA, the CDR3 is TGTGCCAGCAGTCCGCAGGGGACAGGGGAGAACACCGGGGAGCTGTTTTTT.

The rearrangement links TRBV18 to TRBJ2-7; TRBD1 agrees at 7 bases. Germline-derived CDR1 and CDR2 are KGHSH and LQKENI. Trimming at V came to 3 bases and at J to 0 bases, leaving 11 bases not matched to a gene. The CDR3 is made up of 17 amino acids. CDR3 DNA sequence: TGTGCCAGCTCACCTCCGGGACAGTTATCCTACTCCTACGAGCAGTACTTC. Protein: CASSPPGQLSYSYEQYF.

In nucleotides, the CDR3 is TGTGCCAGCAGCCAAGACTTCTGGCCAACTAGCGACGCCTACGAGCAGTACTTC. This translates into CASSQDFWPTSDAYEQYF. The genes are TRBV3-1 (or the pseudogene TRBV3-2) and TRBJ2-7; 7 bases align to TRBD2. This CDR3 is 18 amino acids long. The germline gives CDR1 LGHDT, CDR2 YNNKEL (reference sequence). V lost 0 bases, J lost 2 bases, and 13 bases stayed unmatched.

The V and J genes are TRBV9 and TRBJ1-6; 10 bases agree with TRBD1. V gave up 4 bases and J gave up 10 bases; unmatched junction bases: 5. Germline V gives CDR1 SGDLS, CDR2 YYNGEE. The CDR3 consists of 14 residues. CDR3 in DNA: TGTGCCAGCAGCAAGGGACAGGGGTTCTCACCCCTCCACTTT. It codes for CASSKGQGFSPLHF.

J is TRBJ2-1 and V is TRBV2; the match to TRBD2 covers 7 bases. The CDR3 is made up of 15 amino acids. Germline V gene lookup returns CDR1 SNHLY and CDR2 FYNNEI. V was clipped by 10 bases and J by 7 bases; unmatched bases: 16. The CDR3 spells CATSAPGRGGNEQFF. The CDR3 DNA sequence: TGTGCCACCTCGGCCCCAGGGCGCGGGGGTAATGAGCAGTTCTTC.

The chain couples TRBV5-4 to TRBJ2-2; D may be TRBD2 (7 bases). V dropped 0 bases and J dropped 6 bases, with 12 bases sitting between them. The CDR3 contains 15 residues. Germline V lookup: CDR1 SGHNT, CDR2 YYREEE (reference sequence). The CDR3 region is CASSLGGGIAGELFF. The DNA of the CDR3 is TGTGCCAGCAGCTTGGGCGGGGGCATCGCCGGGGAGCTGTTTTTT.

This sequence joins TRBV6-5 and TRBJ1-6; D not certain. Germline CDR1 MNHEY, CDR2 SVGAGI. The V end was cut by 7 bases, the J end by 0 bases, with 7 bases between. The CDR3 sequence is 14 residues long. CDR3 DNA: TGTGCCAGCAAACAGAGCTCCTATAATTCACCCCTCCACTTT. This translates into CASKQSSYNSPLHF.

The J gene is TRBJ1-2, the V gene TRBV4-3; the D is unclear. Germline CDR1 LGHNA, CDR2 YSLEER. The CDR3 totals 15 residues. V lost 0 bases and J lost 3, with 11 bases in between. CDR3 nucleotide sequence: TGCGCCAGCAGCCAAGAGGCGAACCGGGACTATGGCTACACCTTC. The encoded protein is CASSQEANRDYGYTF.

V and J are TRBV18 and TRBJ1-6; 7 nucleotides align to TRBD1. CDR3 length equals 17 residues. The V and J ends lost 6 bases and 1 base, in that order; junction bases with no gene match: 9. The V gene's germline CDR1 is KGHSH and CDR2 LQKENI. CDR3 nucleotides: TGTGCCAGCTCCCAAATGCTGGGACAGTCCTATAATTCACCCCTCCACTTT. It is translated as CASSQMLGQSYNSPLHF.

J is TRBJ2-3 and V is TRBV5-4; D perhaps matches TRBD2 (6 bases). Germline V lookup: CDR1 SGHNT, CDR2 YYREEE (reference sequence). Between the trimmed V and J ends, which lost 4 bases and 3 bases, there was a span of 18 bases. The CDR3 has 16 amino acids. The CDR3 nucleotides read TGTGCCAGCAGCCCCGGGAGCGTCGGCTGGACAGATACGCAGTATTTT. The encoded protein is CASSPGSVGWTDTQYF. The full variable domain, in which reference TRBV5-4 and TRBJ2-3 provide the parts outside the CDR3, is ETGVTQSPTHLIKTRGQQVTLRCSSQSGHNTVSWYQQALGQGPQFIFQYYREEENGRGNFPPRFSGLQFPNYSSELNVNALELDDSALYLCASSPGSVGWTDTQYFGPGTRLTVL.